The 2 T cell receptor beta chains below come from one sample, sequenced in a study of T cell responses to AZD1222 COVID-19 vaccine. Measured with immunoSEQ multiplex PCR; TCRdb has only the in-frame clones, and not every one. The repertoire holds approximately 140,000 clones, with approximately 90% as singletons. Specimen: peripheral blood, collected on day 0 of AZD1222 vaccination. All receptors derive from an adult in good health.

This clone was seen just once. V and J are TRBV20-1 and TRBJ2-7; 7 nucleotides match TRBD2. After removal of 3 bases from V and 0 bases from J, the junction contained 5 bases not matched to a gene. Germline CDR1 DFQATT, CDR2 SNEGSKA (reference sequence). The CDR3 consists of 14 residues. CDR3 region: CSASEGRVSYEQYF. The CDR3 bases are TGCAGTGCTAGTGAAGGGAGGGTCTCCTACGAGCAGTACTTC.

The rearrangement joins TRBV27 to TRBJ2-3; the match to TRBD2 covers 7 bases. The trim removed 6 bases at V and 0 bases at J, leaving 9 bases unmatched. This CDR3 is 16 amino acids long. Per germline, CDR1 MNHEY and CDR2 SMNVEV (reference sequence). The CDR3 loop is CASSRRAGQSTDTQYF. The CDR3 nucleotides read TGTGCCAGCAGCCGGCGAGCGGGGCAAAGCACAGATACGCAGTATTTT.